The T cell receptor (beta chain) described here comes from a study of T cells in Graves' hyperthyroidism and ophthalmopathy. About the research overall: The authors collected peripheral blood at initial diagnosis, before any treatment. Study-level results: Researchers found most expanded thyroid clonotypes above 0.001 in blood as well.

RNA transcripts yielded amplified TCR beta CDR3 regions. The study used the HTBI primer set for a first-round RT-PCR of the TCR CDR3. One entry per CDR3 protein results from TCRdb running MiXCR on the multiplex PCR reads. The repertoire holds 490,000 or so distinct CDR3 sequences, with 15% to 20% as singletons. This clonotype was observed a few times. Antigen specificity is unknown. The CDR3 loop spans 15 amino acids. The V gene end was trimmed by 1 base and the J gene end by 8 bases; junction bases not matched to a gene: 11. Germline V gene data show CDR1 as DFQATT and CDR2 as SNEGSKA (reference sequence). A patient was excluded if there was uncontrolled infection, other autoimmune disease, pregnancy or lactation. The PBMCs were sourced from fresh peripheral blood (about 10 ml).

Sequenced sample: blood. The chain uses TRBV20-1 and TRBJ2-5; the match to TRBD2 covers 9 bases. This TCR was recovered from a man aged 35-49 years with Graves' ophthalmopathy. The CDR3 nucleotides read TGCAGTGCTAGAGCCGCCGCGGGGGGGGGGGGCACCCAGTACTTC. The encoded protein is CSARAAAGGGGTQYF.